The 10 T cell receptor beta chains below come from one sample, sequenced in a study of post-analysis software for immune sequencing data. Study-wide points: In patients, a few TRBV segments were more frequent than in controls, with TRBV5-6, TRBV5-1 and TRBV20-1 among them.

Antigen specificity for these receptors is unknown. Unique molecular identifiers were carried by the TCR beta cDNA libraries. Each CDR3 protein gets one entry after TCRdb re-called the PCR reads with MiXCR. The profile covers about 180,000 distinct CDR3 sequences, with about 30% appearing a single time and 1.5% taken by the ten largest. Sequencing was performed on blood. These receptors were taken from a girl aged 10 to 17 with multiple sclerosis.

Comment on this clonotype: Since a much larger clone is just one base distant, this may be a read error. The rearrangement uses TRBV12-3 or TRBV12-4 and TRBJ2-4; D gene unclear. The CDR3 totals 13 residues. The V end lost 1 base, the J end lost 3 bases, and 4 bases lay between the germline ends. CDR3 protein: CASSLVGKNIQYF. For the CDR3, the DNA is TGTGCCAGCAGTTTAGTGGGCAAAAACATTCAGTACTTC.

Concerning this clonotype: A much larger clone sits a single nucleotide away, making a read error possible. This sequence joins TRBV13 and TRBJ2-7; no firm D call. The J call may be faulty, since TRBJ2-5 better matches the DNA end. CDR1 is PRHDT, CDR2 FYEKMQ, per germline (reference sequence). The CDR3 length is 13 residues. The CDR3 sequence is CANSLGVQETQYF. The CDR3 DNA sequence: TGTGCCAACAGCTTAGGAGTACAAGAGACCCAGTACTTC.

This clonotype was seen a handful of times. V and J are TRBV11-2 and TRBJ1-6; D uncertain. Germline V gives CDR1 SGHAT, CDR2 FQNNGV. The CDR3 length is 13 residues. The V gene lost 6 bases and the J gene lost 6 bases, with 9 bases spanning the gap. The CDR3 DNA is TGTGCCAGCAGGTTGTGGGGTAATTCACCCCTCCACTTT. Translated, it gives CASRLWGNSPLHF. The full variable domain, rest sourced from reference TRBV11-2 and TRBJ1-6, is EAGVAQSPRYKIIEKRQSVAFWCNPISGHATLYWYQQILGQGPKLLIQFQNNGVVDDSQLPKDRFSAERLKGVDSTLKIQPAKLEDSAVYLCASRLWGNSPLHFGNGTRLTVT.

This clonotype was seen a few times. The chain combines TRBV28 with TRBJ1-5; D perhaps matches TRBD1 (6 bases). The germline V and J ends were trimmed by 6 bases and 4 bases, with 10 bases remaining between them. Germline CDR1 reads MDHEN; CDR2 reads SYDVKM. This CDR3 has 13 amino acids. The CDR3 DNA is TGTGCCAGCAGACAGGGCTTTAATCAGCCCCAGCATTTT. Translation: CASRQGFNQPQHF.

The chain combines TRBV29-1 with TRBJ1-1; D not resolved. This CDR3 contains 12 residues. Germline lookup yields CDR1 SQVTM and CDR2 ANQGSEA. V was shortened by 3 bases and J by 2 bases, with 7 bases between the two germline ends. Here the CDR3 reads CSVDAGNTEAFF. For the CDR3, the DNA is TGCAGCGTTGATGCGGGAAACACTGAAGCTTTCTTT. The full variable domain, in which reference TRBV29-1 and TRBJ1-1 provide the parts outside the CDR3, is SAVISQKPSRDICQRGTSLTIQCQVDSQVTMMFWYRQQPGQSLTLIATANQGSEATYESGFVIDKFPISRPNLTFSTLTVSNMSPEDSSIYLCSVDAGNTEAFFGQGTRLTVV.

To note about this clonotype: A much larger clone is a single base away; this may be a read error. The V and J genes are TRBV5-1 and TRBJ2-1; TRBD2 matches at 16 bases. In germline, CDR1 is SGHRS, CDR2 YFSETQ. Germline trimming cut 4 bases from V and 5 bases from J; bases unmatched to any gene: 6. The CDR3 is made up of 17 amino acids. CDR3 region: CASSRGLAGGLNNEQFF. In nucleotides, the CDR3 is TGCGCCAGCAGCCGGGGACTAGCGGGAGGGCTCAACAATGAGCAGTTCTTC.

The V gene is TRBV2, the J gene TRBJ1-1; the D is unclear. CDR3 length equals 12 residues. V was clipped by 4 bases and J by 1 base, with 4 bases between them. Germline assignment: CDR1 SNHLY and CDR2 FYNNEI. The CDR3 loop is CASSVQNTEAFF. CDR3 coding DNA: TGTGCCAGCAGTGTTCAGAACACTGAAGCTTTCTTT.

This clonotype has just one count. V and J are TRBV12-3 or TRBV12-4 and TRBJ2-2; TRBD2 is a possible D gene (5 bases). The CDR3 consists of 15 residues. Trimming left V 4 bases short and J 6 bases short, with 15 bases between. Here the CDR3 reads CASSSDSFSAGELFF. For the CDR3, the DNA is TGTGCCAGCAGTTCGGACTCGTTTAGTGCCGGGGAGCTGTTTTTT.

The chain carries TRBV20-1 and TRBJ2-3, with no clear D. V lost 1 base and J lost 7, with 15 bases in between. CDR3 length: 14 residues. Germline CDR1 reads DFQATT; CDR2 reads SNEGSKA (reference sequence). The CDR3 region has the DNA TGCAGTGCTAGAGTCCTCCCGGATTTATATACGCAGTATTTT. Its protein is CSARVLPDLYTQYF.

Note on this clonotype: A read error is possible here, since a much larger clone lies one base away. The CDR3 coding sequence is TGTGCCAGCAGTTTAACCGGGACTAGCGGGAACAATGAGCAGTTCTTC. Protein sequence: CASSLTGTSGNNEQFF. The chain recombines TRBV12-3 or TRBV12-4 with TRBJ2-1, with 13 bases identical to TRBD2. This CDR3 contains 16 residues. Trimming removed 2 bases from V and 5 bases from J; junction bases left unmatched: 3.